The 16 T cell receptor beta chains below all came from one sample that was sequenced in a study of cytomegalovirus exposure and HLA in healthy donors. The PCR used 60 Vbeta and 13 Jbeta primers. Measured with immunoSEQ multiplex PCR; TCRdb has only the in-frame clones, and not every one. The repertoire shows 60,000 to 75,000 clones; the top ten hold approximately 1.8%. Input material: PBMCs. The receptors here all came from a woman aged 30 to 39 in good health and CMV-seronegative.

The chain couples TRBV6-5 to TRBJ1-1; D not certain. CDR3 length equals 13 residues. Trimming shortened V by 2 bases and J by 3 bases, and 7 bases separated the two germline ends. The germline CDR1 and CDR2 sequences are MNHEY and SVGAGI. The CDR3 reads CASSYRGDTEAFF. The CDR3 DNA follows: TGTGCCAGCAGTTACCGTGGAGACACTGAAGCTTTCTTT.

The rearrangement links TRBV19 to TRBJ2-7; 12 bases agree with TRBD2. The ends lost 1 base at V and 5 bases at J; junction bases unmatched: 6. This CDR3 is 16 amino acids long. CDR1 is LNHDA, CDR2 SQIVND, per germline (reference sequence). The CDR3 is CASSIALAGGQDEQYF. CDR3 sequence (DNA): TGTGCCAGTAGTATAGCACTAGCGGGGGGCCAGGACGAGCAGTACTTC.

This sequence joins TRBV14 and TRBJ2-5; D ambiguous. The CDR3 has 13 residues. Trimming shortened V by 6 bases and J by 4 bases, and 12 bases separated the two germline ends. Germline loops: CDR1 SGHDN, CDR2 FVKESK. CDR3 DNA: TGTGCCAGCAGGCGCGACTGGAGAGAGACCCAGTACTTC. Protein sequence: CASRRDWRETQYF. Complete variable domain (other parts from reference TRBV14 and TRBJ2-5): EAGVTQFPSHSVIEKGQTVTLRCDPISGHDNLYWYRRVMGKEIKFLLHFVKESKQDESGMPNNRFLAERTGGTYSTLKVQPAELEDSGVYFCASRRDWRETQYFGPGTRLLVL.

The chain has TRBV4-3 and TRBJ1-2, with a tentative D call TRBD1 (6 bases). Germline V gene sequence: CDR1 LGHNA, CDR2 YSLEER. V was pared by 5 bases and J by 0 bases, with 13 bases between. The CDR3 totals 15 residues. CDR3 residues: CASSFRDTPNYGYTF. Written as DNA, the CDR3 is TGCGCCAGCAGCTTCCGGGACACCCCTAACTATGGCTACACCTTC.

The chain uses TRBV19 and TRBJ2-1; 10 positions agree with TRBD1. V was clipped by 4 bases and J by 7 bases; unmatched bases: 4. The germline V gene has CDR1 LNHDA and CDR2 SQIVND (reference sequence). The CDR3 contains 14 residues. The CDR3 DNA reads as TGTGCCAGTAGTACCCGGGACAGGGGTAATGAGCAGTTCTTC. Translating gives CASSTRDRGNEQFF.

DNA for the CDR3: TGTGCCTGGACCCTAGGGAGCCTTAACTATGGCTACACCTTC. Amino acid sequence: CAWTLGSLNYGYTF. This chain links TRBV30 with TRBJ1-2; D is unresolved. Germline V CDR1 and CDR2: GTSNPN, SVGIG (reference sequence). V was trimmed by 4 bases and J by 1 base, leaving 13 bases between them. This CDR3 contains 14 residues.

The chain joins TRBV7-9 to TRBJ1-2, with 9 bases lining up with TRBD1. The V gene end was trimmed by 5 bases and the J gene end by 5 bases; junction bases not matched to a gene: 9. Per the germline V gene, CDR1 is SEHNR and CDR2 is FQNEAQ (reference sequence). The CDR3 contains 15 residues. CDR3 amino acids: CASSQQGALKYGYTF. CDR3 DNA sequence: TGTGCCAGCAGCCAACAGGGGGCACTTAAGTATGGCTACACCTTC. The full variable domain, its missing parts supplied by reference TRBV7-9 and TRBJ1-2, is DTGVSQNPRHKITKRGQNVTFRCDPISEHNRLYWYRQTLGQGPEFLTYFQNEAQLEKSRLLSDRFSAERPKGSFSTLEIQRTEQGDSAMYLCASSQQGALKYGYTFGSGTRLTVV.

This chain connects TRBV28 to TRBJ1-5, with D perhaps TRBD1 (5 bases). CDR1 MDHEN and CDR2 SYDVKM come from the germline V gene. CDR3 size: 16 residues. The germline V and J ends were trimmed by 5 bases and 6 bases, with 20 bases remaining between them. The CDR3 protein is CASSGAGGGGRQPQHF. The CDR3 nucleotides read TGTGCCAGCAGTGGAGCCGGGGGGGGTGGGCGTCAGCCCCAGCATTTT.

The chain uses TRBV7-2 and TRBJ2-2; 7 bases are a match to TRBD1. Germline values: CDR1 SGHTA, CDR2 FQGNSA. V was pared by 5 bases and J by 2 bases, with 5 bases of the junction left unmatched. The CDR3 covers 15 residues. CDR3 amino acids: CASSVGQLNTGELFF. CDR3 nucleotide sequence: TGTGCCAGCAGCGTGGGACAGCTTAACACCGGGGAGCTGTTTTTT.

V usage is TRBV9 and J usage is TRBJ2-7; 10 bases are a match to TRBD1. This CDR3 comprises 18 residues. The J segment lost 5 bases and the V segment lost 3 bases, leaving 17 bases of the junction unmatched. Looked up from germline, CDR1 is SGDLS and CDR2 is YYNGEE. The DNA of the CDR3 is TGTGCCAGCAGCGCCGAGCTGGGACAGGGGTTCCCCTTCGACGAGCAGTACTTC. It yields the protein CASSAELGQGFPFDEQYF. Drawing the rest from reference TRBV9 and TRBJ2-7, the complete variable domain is DSGVTQTPKHLITATGQRVTLRCSPRSGDLSVYWYQQSLDQGLQFLIQYYNGEERAKGNILERFSAQQFPDLHSELNLSSLELGDSALYFCASSAELGQGFPFDEQYFGPGTRLTVT.

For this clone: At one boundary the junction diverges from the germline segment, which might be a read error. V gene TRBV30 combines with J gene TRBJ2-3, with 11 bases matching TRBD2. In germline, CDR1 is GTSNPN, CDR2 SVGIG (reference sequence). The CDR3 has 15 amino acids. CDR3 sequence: CAGSVLAGEPDTQYF. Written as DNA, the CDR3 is TGTGCCGGGAGTGTACTAGCGGGAGAACCAGATACGCAGTATTTT.

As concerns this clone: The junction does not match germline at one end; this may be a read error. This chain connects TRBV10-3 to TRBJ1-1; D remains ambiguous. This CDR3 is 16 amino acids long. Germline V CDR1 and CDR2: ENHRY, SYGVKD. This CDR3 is CAMSGRGTFMNTEAFF. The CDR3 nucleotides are TGTGCCATGAGTGGGAGAGGAACCTTCATGAACACTGAAGCTTTCTTT.

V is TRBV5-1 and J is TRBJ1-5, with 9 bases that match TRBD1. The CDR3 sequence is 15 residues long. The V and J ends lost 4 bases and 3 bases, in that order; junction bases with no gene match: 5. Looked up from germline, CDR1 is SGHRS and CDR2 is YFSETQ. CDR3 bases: TGCGCCAGCAGCCTCGGGACAGGGAACAATCAGCCCCAGCATTTT. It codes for CASSLGTGNNQPQHF.

DNA of the CDR3: TGTGCCAGCTCACCAGACACCGACTATGGCTACACCTTC. Translating gives CASSPDTDYGYTF. V gene TRBV18 combines with J gene TRBJ1-2, with D uncertain. The CDR3 consists of 13 residues. Trimming took off 2 bases at V and 3 bases at J, with 7 bases between the two ends. CDR1 and CDR2 from the germline V gene are KGHSH and LQKENI.

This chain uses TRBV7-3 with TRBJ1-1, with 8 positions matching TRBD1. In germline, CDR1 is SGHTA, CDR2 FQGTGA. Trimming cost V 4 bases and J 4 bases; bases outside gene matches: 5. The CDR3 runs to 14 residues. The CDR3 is CASSSTGGRTEAFF. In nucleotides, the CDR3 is TGTGCCAGCAGCTCCACAGGGGGGCGCACTGAAGCTTTCTTT. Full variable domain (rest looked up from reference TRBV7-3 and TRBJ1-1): GAGVSQTPSNKVTEKGKYVELRCDPISGHTALYWYRQSLGQGPEFLIYFQGTGAADDSGLPNDRFFAVRPEGSVSTLKIQRTERGDSAVYLCASSSTGGRTEAFFGQGTRLTVV.

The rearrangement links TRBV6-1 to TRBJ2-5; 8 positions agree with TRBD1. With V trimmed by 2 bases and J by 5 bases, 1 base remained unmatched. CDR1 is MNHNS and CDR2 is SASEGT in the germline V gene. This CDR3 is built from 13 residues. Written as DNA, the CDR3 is TGTGCCAGCAGTGAACGGACAGGGGAGACCCAGTACTTC. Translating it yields CASSERTGETQYF.